This entry features one TCR beta chain sequence. As processed by the authors: It was from reference gene primer amplification that nucleated cell counts were estimated. Data came from immunoSEQ multiplex PCR; TCRdb stores just in-frame clones and leaves some out. V, J and clone size derive from that table, while D and trimming were established from the DNA sequence. The sample has 200,000 to 300,000 clones; more than 75% are singletons. These data come from a study of blood T cell repertoires in COVID-19. Study summary: From the United States, Italy and Spain came samples of acute and convalescent COVID-19. PBMCs, B-cell-depleted T cells, or T cells were the source of the cDNA or gDNA that made up the material.

V was clipped by 4 bases and J by 4 bases; unmatched bases: 6. Germline V gene lookup returns CDR1 SGHAT and CDR2 FQNNGV. The CDR3 length is 16 residues. The sample was peripheral blood. The chain couples TRBV11-2 to TRBJ2-2; 10 bases align to TRBD1. This clonotype was obtained from a woman aged 35 to 49 who had recovered from COVID-19. CDR3 DNA: TGTGCCAGCAGCTCCGGACAGGGGGGGAGCACCGGGGAGCTGTTTTTT. This sequence encodes CASSSGQGGSTGELFF.